The rows below give T cell receptor beta chains drawn from one sample of a study of cytomegalovirus exposure and HLA in healthy donors. Here immunoSEQ multiplex PCR was the method, and the copy in TCRdb shows in-frame clones only, minus some. This sample's table reports 75,000 to 85,000 clones. Input material: PBMCs. These receptors all stem from a middle-aged man in good health and CMV-seronegative. Each CDR3 is given with its conserved first and last residue. Fields, in order: D gene, V gene, J gene, CDR3 DNA, CDR3 protein. D genes are given only for firm matches.

>TRBD1|TRBV19|TRBJ1-6
TGTGCCAGTAGTACAACGGACAGGGCACGATCACCCCTCCACTTT
CASSTTDRARSPLHF
>.|TRBV18|TRBJ1-1
TGTGCCAGCTCACTCACAGGGCTTGAAGCTTTCTTT
CASSLTGLEAFF
>TRBD1|TRBV15|TRBJ2-7
TGTGCCACCAGCAGGGACAGGGAGACCTACGAGCAGTACTTC
CATSRDRETYEQYF
>.|TRBV4-1|TRBJ2-6
TGCGCCAGCAGCCACGGGAATGGGGCCAACGTCCTGACTTTC
CASSHGNGANVLTF
>TRBD1|TRBV6-4|TRBJ2-3
TGTGCCAGCAGTCGGGACAGGGGCACAGATACGCAGTATTTT
CASSRDRGTDTQYF
>TRBD1|TRBV7-3|TRBJ1-1
TGTGCCAGCAGCCCGGGACAGGTCAGCACTGAAGCTTTCTTT
CASSPGQVSTEAFF
>.|TRBV21-1|TRBJ1-1
TGTGCCAGCAGCAAAACATACTCAGGGGACACTGAAGCTTTCTTT
CASSKTYSGDTEAFF
>.|TRBV27|TRBJ1-1
TGTGCCAGCAGACAAACACCTTGGGACACCGAAGCTTTCTTT
CASRQTPWDTEAFF
>TRBD1|TRBV18|TRBJ1-2
TGTGCCAGCTCACCGACCGGGACAGGCACTAACTATGGCTACACCTTC
CASSPTGTGTNYGYTF
>.|TRBV20-1|TRBJ1-2
TGCAGTGCTAGTTTCAGCTACACCTTC
CSASFSYTF
>.|TRBV5-8|TRBJ2-7
TGTGCCAGCAGCTCGACAGGTGGGGGTGCCGAGCAGTACTTC
CASSSTGGGAEQYF
>TRBD1|TRBV5-6|TRBJ1-2
TGTGCCAGCAGCTTGACAGGGGCCTATGGCTACACCTTC
CASSLTGAYGYTF
>.|TRBV11-2|TRBJ1-1
TGTGCCAGCAGCGCATCCGGGACACTAAACACTGAAGCTTTCTTT
CASSASGTLNTEAFF
>TRBD1|TRBV15|TRBJ2-2
TGTGCCACCGGGGGGACAGGGACCGCGGGCACCGGGGAGCTGTTTTTT
CATGGTGTAGTGELFF
>TRBD1|TRBV5-5|TRBJ2-5
TGTGCCAGCAGCTCACATCGACAGGGAATACAAGAGACCCAGTACTTC
CASSSHRQGIQETQYF
>.|TRBV9|TRBJ2-5
TGTGCCAGCAGCGTAGATCTAGCTTTAGAGACCCAGTACTTC
CASSVDLALETQYF
>.|TRBV6-5|TRBJ1-5
TGTGCCAGCAGTCCAAATCAGCCCCAGCATTTT
CASSPNQPQHF
>TRBD2|TRBV18|TRBJ2-3
TGTGCCAGCTCACCAACACCTCCTAGCGGGGGGGCCTTGGATACGCAGTATTTT
CASSPTPPSGGALDTQYF
>TRBD1|TRBV29-1|TRBJ2-2
TGCAGCGTTGGACAGGGGAACACCGGGGAGCTGTTTTTT
CSVGQGNTGELFF
>.|TRBV4-1|TRBJ1-1
TGCGCCAGCAGCCTTGCGCAGGGAACGGGCACTGAAGCTTTCTTT
CASSLAQGTGTEAFF
>TRBD1|TRBV5-1|TRBJ2-7
TGCGCCAGCAGCTTGGCCGTTCTCCCAGGGGGCGAGCAGTACTTC
CASSLAVLPGGEQYF
>.|TRBV5-1|TRBJ1-6
TGCGCCAGCAGCTTGGCTGGGGCTACTTCACCCCTCCACTTT
CASSLAGATSPLHF
>.|TRBV7-2|TRBJ2-2
TGTGCCAGCAGCTGGATACAGGGAGGGGGCACCGGGGAGCTGTTTTTT
CASSWIQGGGTGELFF
>TRBD1|TRBV15|TRBJ1-2
TGTGCCACCAGCAGACCCCCCAGACAGGGGTTCTATGGCTACACCTTC
CATSRPPRQGFYGYTF
>TRBD1|TRBV19|TRBJ2-7
TGTGCCAGTAGTATGGGGACAGGGGGACGCGAGCAGTACTTC
CASSMGTGGREQYF
>TRBD1|TRBV5-1|TRBJ1-2
TGCGCCAGCAGCCTCCGGGACAGGGTGGTTGATGGCTACACCTTC
CASSLRDRVVDGYTF
>TRBD1|TRBV19|TRBJ1-4
TGTGCCAGTAGTATGGGGCAGGGGGCATATGAAAAACTGTTTTTT
CASSMGQGAYEKLFF
>.|TRBV30|TRBJ1-3
TGTGCCTGGACGAGTGCTGGAAACACCATATATTTT
CAWTSAGNTIYF
>TRBD2|TRBV27|TRBJ2-1
TGTGCCAGCAGTCAACCAGCGGGGGGGCGTATGTTCTTC
CASSQPAGGRMFF
>TRBD1|TRBV28|TRBJ1-5
TGTGCCAGCAGTTTACATACAGGGGGTACTATTCAGCCCCAGCATTTT
CASSLHTGGTIQPQHF
>.|TRBV6-6|TRBJ1-4
TGTGCCAGCAACCTCCAGAACGATCGTGAAAAACTGTTTTTT
CASNLQNDREKLFF
>.|TRBV7-2|TRBJ1-2
TGTGCCAGCAGCTTATCTACGAGGGCCTATGGCTACACCTTC
CASSLSTRAYGYTF
>TRBD1|TRBV28|TRBJ2-2
TGTGCCAGCAGTTTCTCCCCGAGGACAGGGAAGAACACCGGGGAGCTGTTTTTT
CASSFSPRTGKNTGELFF
>.|TRBV14|TRBJ2-5
TGTGCCAGCAGCCAAGATCCGGGGGTAGAGACCCAGTACTTC
CASSQDPGVETQYF
>TRBD1|TRBV6-1|TRBJ2-7
TGTGCCAGCAGTGCCGGACAGGGTAGTGTCGACGAGCAGTACTTC
CASSAGQGSVDEQYF
>TRBD1|TRBV5-4|TRBJ1-1
TGTGCCAGCAGCCCATCTGGGACAGGCTCCAGGTCGAACACTGAAGCTTTCTTT
CASSPSGTGSRSNTEAFF
>TRBD1|TRBV7-2|TRBJ1-3
TGTGCCAGCAGCTTCATGACAGGGGCTGGAAACACCATATATTTT
CASSFMTGAGNTIYF
>.|TRBV4-1|TRBJ1-4
TGCGCCAGCAGTCCAGGACAATTTACTGCAACTAATGAAAAACTGTTTTTT
CASSPGQFTATNEKLFF
>TRBD1|TRBV5-1|TRBJ2-6
TGCGCCAGCAGTCGGACAGGGACAAGTGGAGGGGCCAACGTCCTGACTTTC
CASSRTGTSGGANVLTF
>.|TRBV2|TRBJ1-2
TGTGCCAGCAGCAGTGACACGACTAACTATGGCTACACCTTC
CASSSDTTNYGYTF
>.|TRBV4-3|TRBJ2-7
TGCGCCAGCAGCCAAGATGCGGGGGCTATCTCCTACGAGCAGTACTTC
CASSQDAGAISYEQYF
>.|TRBV25-1|TRBJ2-2
TGTGCCAGCAGTCATCCAGGGTCCACCGGGGAGCTGTTTTTT
CASSHPGSTGELFF
>.|TRBV4-1|TRBJ1-6
TGCGCCAGCAGCCAAGATATAGACATTAATTCACCCCTCCACTTT
CASSQDIDINSPLHF
>TRBD2|TRBV25-1|TRBJ2-7
TGTGCCAGCAGTGAATATGGCGGGGGGCGCTCCTACGAGCAGTACTTC
CASSEYGGGRSYEQYF